This TCR beta chain comes out of a study of identical twins. General observations from the study: In drawing conclusions, the study used cross-sectional statistical analysis and did not follow the same donors. Twins shared beta out-of-frame sequences in excess, but this excess was weaker. Because invariant MAIT and iNKT cells could be present, zero-insertion analyses could be partly confounded.

On this clonotype itself: Its specificity is not known.

V was pared by 2 bases and J by 3 bases, with 5 bases of the junction left unmatched. Looked up from germline, CDR1 is SGHAT and CDR2 is FQNNGV. This CDR3 has 16 residues. Through template switching, a universal primer site was introduced, and the cDNA contained unique molecular identifiers. TCRdb redid the calling of the 5' RACE reads with MiXCR, one entry per CDR3 protein. The profile shows fewer than 450,000 distinct CDR3 sequences, around 9% of them singletons. The V call is TRBV11-2, the J call TRBJ2-1; 9 nucleotides align to TRBD1. The sequence was obtained from a woman aged 50 to 65 in good health. The source material was naive T cells sorted from blood. CDR3 DNA sequence: TGTGCCAGCAGCTTATATCAGGGACAGGGCTACAATGAGCAGTTCTTC. This gives the protein CASSLYQGQGYNEQFF. The entire variable domain, with the rest obtained from reference TRBV11-2 and TRBJ2-1, is as follows: EAGVAQSPRYKIIEKRQSVAFWCNPISGHATLYWYQQILGQGPKLLIQFQNNGVVDDSQLPKDRFSAERLKGVDSTLKIQPAKLEDSAVYLCASSLYQGQGYNEQFFGPGTRLTVL.